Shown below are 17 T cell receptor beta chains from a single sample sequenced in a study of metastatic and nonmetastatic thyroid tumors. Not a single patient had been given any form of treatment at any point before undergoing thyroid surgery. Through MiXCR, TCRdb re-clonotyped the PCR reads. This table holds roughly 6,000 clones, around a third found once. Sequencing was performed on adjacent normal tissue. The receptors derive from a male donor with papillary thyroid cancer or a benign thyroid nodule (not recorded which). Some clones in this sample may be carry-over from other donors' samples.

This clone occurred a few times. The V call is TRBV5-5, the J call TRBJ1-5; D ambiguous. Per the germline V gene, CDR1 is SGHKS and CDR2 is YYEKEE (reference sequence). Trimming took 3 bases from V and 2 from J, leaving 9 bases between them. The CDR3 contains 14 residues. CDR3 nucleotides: TGTGCCAGCAGCTCTTCAATGGGCAATCAGCCCCAGCATTTT. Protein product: CASSSSMGNQPQHF.

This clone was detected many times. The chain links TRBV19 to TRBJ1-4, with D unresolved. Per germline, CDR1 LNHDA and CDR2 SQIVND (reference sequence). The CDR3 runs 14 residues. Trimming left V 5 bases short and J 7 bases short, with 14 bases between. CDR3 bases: TGTGCCAGTAGTCCCCCCGGGTTTACTGAAAAACTGTTTTTT. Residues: CASSPPGFTEKLFF.

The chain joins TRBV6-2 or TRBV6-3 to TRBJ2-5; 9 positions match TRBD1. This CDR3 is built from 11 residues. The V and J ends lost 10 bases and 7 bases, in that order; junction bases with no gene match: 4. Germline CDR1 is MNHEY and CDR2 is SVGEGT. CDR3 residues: CATKTGGTQYF. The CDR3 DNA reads TGTGCCACTAAGACAGGGGGGACCCAGTACTTC.

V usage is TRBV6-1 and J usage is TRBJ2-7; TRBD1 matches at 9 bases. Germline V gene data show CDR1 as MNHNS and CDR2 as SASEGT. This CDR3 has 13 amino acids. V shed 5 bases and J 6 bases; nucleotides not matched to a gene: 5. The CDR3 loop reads CASSRDRVGEQYF. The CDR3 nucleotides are TGTGCCAGCAGTAGGGACAGGGTGGGCGAGCAGTACTTC.

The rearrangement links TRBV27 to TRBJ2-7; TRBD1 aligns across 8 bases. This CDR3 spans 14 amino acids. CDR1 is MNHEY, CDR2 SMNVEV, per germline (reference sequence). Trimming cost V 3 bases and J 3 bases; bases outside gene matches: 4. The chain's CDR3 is CASSLSGQDYEQYF. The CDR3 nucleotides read TGTGCCAGCAGTTTGTCGGGACAGGACTACGAGCAGTACTTC.

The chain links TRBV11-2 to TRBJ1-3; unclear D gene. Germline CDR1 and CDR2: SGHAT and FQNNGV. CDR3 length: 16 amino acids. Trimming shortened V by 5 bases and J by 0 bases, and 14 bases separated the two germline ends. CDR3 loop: CASSPFRGDSGNTIYF. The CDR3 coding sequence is TGTGCCAGCAGCCCCTTCCGTGGTGACTCTGGAAACACCATATATTTT.

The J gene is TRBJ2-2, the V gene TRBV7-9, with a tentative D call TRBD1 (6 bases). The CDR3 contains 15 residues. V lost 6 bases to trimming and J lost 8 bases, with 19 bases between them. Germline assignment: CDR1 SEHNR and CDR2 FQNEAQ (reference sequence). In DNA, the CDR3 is TGTGCCAGCAGGCCGTTACAGGGATCGGCGGGGGAGCTGTTTTTT. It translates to CASRPLQGSAGELFF.

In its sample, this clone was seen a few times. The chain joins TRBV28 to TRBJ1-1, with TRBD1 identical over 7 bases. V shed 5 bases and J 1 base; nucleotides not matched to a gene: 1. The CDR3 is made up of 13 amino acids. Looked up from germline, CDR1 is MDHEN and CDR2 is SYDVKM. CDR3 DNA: TGTGCCAGCAGTCCAGGGGGGAACACTGAAGCTTTCTTT. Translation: CASSPGGNTEAFF.

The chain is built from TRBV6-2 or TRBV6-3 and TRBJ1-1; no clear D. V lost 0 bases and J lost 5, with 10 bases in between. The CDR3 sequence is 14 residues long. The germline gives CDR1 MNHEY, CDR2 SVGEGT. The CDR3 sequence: CASSYSSGVTEAFF. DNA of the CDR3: TGTGCCAGCAGTTACTCCAGCGGGGTAACTGAAGCTTTCTTT.

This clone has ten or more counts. In DNA, the CDR3 is TGCGCCAGCAGCTTGGAGCTCGGGACCTACTATGGCTACACCTTC. This encodes CASSLELGTYYGYTF. This chain connects TRBV5-1 to TRBJ1-2, with D tentatively TRBD1 (5 bases). The CDR3 is 15 amino acids. Germline V lookup: CDR1 SGHRS, CDR2 YFSETQ. The V and J ends lost 0 bases and 3 bases respectively, with 12 bases between them.

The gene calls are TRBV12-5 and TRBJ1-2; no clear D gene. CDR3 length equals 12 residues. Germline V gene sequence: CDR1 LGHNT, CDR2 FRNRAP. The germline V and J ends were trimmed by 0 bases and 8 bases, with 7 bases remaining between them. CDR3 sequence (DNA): TGTGCTAGTGGTTTGGTACTTTCCGGCTACACCTTC. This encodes CASGLVLSGYTF.

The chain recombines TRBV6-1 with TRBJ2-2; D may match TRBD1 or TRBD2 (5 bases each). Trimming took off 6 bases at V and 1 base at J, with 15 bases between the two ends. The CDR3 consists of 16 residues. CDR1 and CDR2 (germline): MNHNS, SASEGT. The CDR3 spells CASSRQRGWNTGELFF. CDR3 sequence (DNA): TGTGCCAGCAGCCGACAGAGGGGTTGGAACACCGGGGAGCTGTTTTTT.

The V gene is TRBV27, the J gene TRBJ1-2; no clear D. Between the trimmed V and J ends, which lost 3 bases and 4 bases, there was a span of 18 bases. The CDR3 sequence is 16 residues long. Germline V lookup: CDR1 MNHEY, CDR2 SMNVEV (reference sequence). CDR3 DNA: TGTGCCAGCAGTTTGGGTGCCACGGGCTTACCCTATGGCTACACCTTC. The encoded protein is CASSLGATGLPYGYTF.

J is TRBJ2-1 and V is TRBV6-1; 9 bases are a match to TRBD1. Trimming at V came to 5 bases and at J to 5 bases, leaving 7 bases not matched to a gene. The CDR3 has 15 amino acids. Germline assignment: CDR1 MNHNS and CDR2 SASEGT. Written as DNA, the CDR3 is TGTGCCAGCAGTTCCCCGGGACAGGGCAACAATGAGCAGTTCTTC. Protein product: CASSSPGQGNNEQFF.

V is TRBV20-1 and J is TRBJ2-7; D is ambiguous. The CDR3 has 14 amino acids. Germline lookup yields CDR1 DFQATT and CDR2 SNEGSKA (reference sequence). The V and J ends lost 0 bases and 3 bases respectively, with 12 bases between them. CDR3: CSARDPRADYEQYF. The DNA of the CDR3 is TGCAGTGCTAGAGACCCCCGGGCGGACTACGAGCAGTACTTC.

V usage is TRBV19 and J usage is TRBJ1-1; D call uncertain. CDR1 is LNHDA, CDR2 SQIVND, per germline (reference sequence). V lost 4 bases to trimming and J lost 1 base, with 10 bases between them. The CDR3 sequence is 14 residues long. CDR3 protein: CASSRGRWNTEAFF. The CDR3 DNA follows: TGTGCCAGTAGTAGAGGACGGTGGAACACTGAAGCTTTCTTT.

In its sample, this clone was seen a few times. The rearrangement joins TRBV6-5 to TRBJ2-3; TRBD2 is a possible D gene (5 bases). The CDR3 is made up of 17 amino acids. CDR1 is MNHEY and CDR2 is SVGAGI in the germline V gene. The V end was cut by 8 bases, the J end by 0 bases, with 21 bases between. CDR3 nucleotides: TGTGCCAGCTCCCAGCGGAGCTACCCCACTAGCACAGATACGCAGTATTTT. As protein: CASSQRSYPTSTDTQYF.